This T cell receptor (beta chain) is from a study of blood T cell repertoires in COVID-19. For the study at large: There were acute and convalescent COVID-19 samples, and they came from the United States, Italy and Spain. T cells, B-cell-depleted T cells, or PBMCs supplied cDNA or gDNA.

V dropped 5 bases and J dropped 7; count of bases not matched to a gene: 12. The CDR3 has 16 residues. The germline CDR1 and CDR2 sequences are MRHNA and SNTAGT. Methods used by the authors: Using reference gene primer amplification, nucleated cell counts were estimated. Data came from immunoSEQ multiplex PCR; TCRdb stores just in-frame clones and leaves some out. V, J and clone size were drawn from that table, and D and trimming were deduced from the DNA. The data hold around 310,000 clones, with approximately 89% observed a single time. The V call is TRBV6-4, the J call TRBJ1-3, with 9 nucleotides matching TRBD1. The source material was peripheral blood. This receptor was taken from a woman aged 60 to 75 with acute or convalescent COVID-19. The CDR3 nucleotides are TGTGCCAGCAGTCCAAAACGGGACAGGGAACGGAACACCATATATTTT. As protein: CASSPKRDRERNTIYF.